The 24 T cell receptor beta chains below all came from one sample that was sequenced in a study of blood T cell repertoires in COVID-19. The repertoire was sequenced with immunoSEQ multiplex PCR; TCRdb's copy has only in-frame clones and lacks some. Among about 180,000 clones listed, 75% to 90% were seen once. Sequences were obtained from PBMCs or T cells enriched from blood (not recorded which). Receptors were obtained from a man aged 35 to 55 who had recovered from COVID-19.

The J gene is TRBJ1-1, the V gene TRBV5-1, with TRBD1 as a possible D gene (6 bases). CDR3 size: 17 residues. V was cut by 2 bases and J by 4 bases, with 21 bases left in between. Germline-derived CDR1 and CDR2 are SGHRS and YFSETQ. The CDR3 nucleotides are TGCGCCAGCAGCTTAGACGACAGGAGAGGGGCTAGCACTGAAGCTTTCTTT. Translating it yields CASSLDDRRGASTEAFF.

The chain joins TRBV19 to TRBJ2-2; TRBD1 matches 10 bases. Germline V gene sequence: CDR1 LNHDA, CDR2 SQIVND (reference sequence). This CDR3 is built from 16 residues. V trimming: 6 bases; J trimming: 4 bases; junction bases outside the gene matches: 8. CDR3 protein: CASSLVGTGATGELFF. CDR3 bases: TGTGCCAGTAGCCTAGTAGGGACAGGGGCCACCGGGGAGCTGTTTTTT.

The V call is TRBV19, the J call TRBJ1-1; 9 nucleotides agree with TRBD1. The CDR3 length is 14 residues. Germline CDR1 reads LNHDA; CDR2 reads SQIVND (reference sequence). V lost 7 bases to trimming and J lost 4 bases; unmatched junction nucleotides: 7. CDR3: CASTEGQGGTEAFF. CDR3 nucleotide sequence: TGTGCCAGTACCGAGGGACAGGGAGGCACTGAAGCTTTCTTT.

The chain links TRBV10-3 to TRBJ2-1; 8 nucleotides match TRBD1. Looked up from germline, CDR1 is ENHRY and CDR2 is SYGVKD. There are 13 residues in the CDR3. Trimming cost V 6 bases and J 9 bases; bases outside gene matches: 7. The CDR3: CAISPDRGGEQFF. In DNA form, the CDR3 reads TGTGCCATCAGCCCCGACAGGGGAGGTGAGCAGTTCTTC.

The V gene is TRBV2, the J gene TRBJ2-2; TRBD2 matches at 9 bases. The CDR3 is 17 residues long. J was trimmed by 7 bases and V by 8 bases; bases with no gene match: 17. Germline V lookup: CDR1 SNHLY, CDR2 FYNNEI. CDR3 loop: CASGPISGSGIDGELFF. CDR3 DNA sequence: TGTGCCAGCGGTCCGATTAGCGGGAGCGGAATCGACGGGGAGCTGTTTTTT.

The V and J genes are TRBV9 and TRBJ2-7, with D tentatively TRBD1 (6 bases). The CDR3 is made up of 12 amino acids. CDR1 SGDLS and CDR2 YYNGEE come from the germline V gene. V lost 7 bases and J 1 base, leaving 9 bases between the germline ends. DNA of the CDR3: TGTGCCAGCGGTGGACAGTCCTACGAGCAGTACTTC. Its translation: CASGGQSYEQYF.

This chain connects TRBV2 to TRBJ2-7; 9 positions match TRBD1. Germline V gives CDR1 SNHLY, CDR2 FYNNEI. The ends lost 6 bases at V and 3 bases at J; junction bases unmatched: 6. This CDR3 region has 14 residues. CDR3 nucleotides: TGTGCCAGCAGGAGGGGGACAGGGATCTACGAGCAGTACTTC. Amino acids: CASRRGTGIYEQYF. The entire variable domain, with the rest obtained from reference TRBV2 and TRBJ2-7, is as follows: EPEVTQTPSHQVTQMGQEVILRCVPISNHLYFYWYRQILGQKVEFLVSFYNNEISEKSEIFDDQFSVERPDGSNFTLKIRSTKLEDSAMYFCASRRGTGIYEQYFGPGTRLTVT.

The genes are TRBV14 and TRBJ2-7, with 7 bases fitting TRBD1. V shed 0 bases, J shed 3 bases, and the junction held 11 bases outside the gene matches. There are 17 residues in the CDR3. Per germline, CDR1 SGHDN and CDR2 FVKESK. The CDR3 DNA follows: TGTGCCAGCAGCCAAGATCTCCCAGGGGGAGCGATCTACGAGCAGTACTTC. This codes for CASSQDLPGGAIYEQYF.

V and J are TRBV5-1 and TRBJ2-3; 7 bases map to TRBD1. The CDR3 is made up of 14 amino acids. With 1 base clipped from V and 5 bases from J, the junction kept 4 bases outside the gene matches. Germline values: CDR1 SGHRS, CDR2 YFSETQ. CDR3 DNA: TGCGCCAGCAGCTTGAGACAGGGCAAAGATACGCAGTATTTT. Encoded protein: CASSLRQGKDTQYF.

V and J are TRBV13 and TRBJ2-2; 11 bases agree with TRBD2. The CDR3 covers 18 residues. V was clipped by 0 bases and J by 7 bases; unmatched bases: 10. CDR1 is PRHDT and CDR2 is FYEKMQ in the germline V gene (reference sequence). The CDR3 here is CASSLGLPGLADNGELFF. DNA for the CDR3: TGTGCCAGCAGCTTAGGATTACCGGGACTAGCGGATAACGGGGAGCTGTTTTTT. The full variable domain, completed using reference TRBV13 and TRBJ2-2, is AAGVIQSPRHLIKEKRETATLKCYPIPRHDTVYWYQQGPGQDPQFLISFYEKMQSDKGSIPDRFSAQQFSDYHSELNMSSLELGDSALYFCASSLGLPGLADNGELFFGEGSRLTVL.

There are a few counts of this clone. J is TRBJ1-5 and V is TRBV6-6, with D hard to call. CDR1 and CDR2 (germline): MNHNY, SVGAGI (reference sequence). CDR3 size: 13 residues. V gave up 2 bases and J gave up 5 bases, with 7 bases separating them. CDR3 protein: CASSYPRDQPQHF. In DNA form, the CDR3 reads TGTGCCAGCAGTTACCCGCGGGATCAGCCCCAGCATTTT.

The genes are TRBV5-4 and TRBJ1-5; perhaps TRBD1 as D (5 bases). CDR3 length: 15 residues. The germline V gene encodes CDR1 SGHNT and CDR2 YYREEE (reference sequence). V lost 1 base to trimming and J lost 2 bases, with 10 bases between them. The chain's CDR3 is CASSLPDNGNQPQHF. CDR3 nucleotides: TGTGCCAGCAGCTTGCCGGACAATGGCAATCAGCCCCAGCATTTT.

This clone has more than one count but fewer than ten. V and J are TRBV19 and TRBJ2-2; maybe TRBD1 (5 bases). V was shortened by 5 bases and J by 1 base, with 8 bases between the two germline ends. This CDR3 region has 14 residues. The germline gives CDR1 LNHDA, CDR2 SQIVND (reference sequence). DNA of the CDR3: TGTGCCAGTAGTGTTACAGGGAACACCGGGGAGCTGTTTTTT. Translating it yields CASSVTGNTGELFF. The variable domain in full, with the rest retrieved from reference TRBV19 and TRBJ2-2, is DGGITQSPKYLFRKEGQNVTLSCEQNLNHDAMYWYRQDPGQGLRLIYYSQIVNDFQKGDIAEGYSVSREKKESFPLTVTSAQKNPTAFYLCASSVTGNTGELFFGEGSRLTVL.

CDR3 nucleotide sequence: TGTGCCAGCAGGAAGCAAGCTTTCTTT. Residues: CASRKQAFF. The rearrangement links TRBV21-1 to TRBJ1-1. TRBV21-1 is given as a pseudogene. CDR3 length: 9 residues.

This chain joins TRBV12-5 and TRBJ1-5, with 8 bases matching TRBD1. The V and J ends lost 6 bases and 0 bases, in that order; junction bases with no gene match: 13. Germline CDR1 and CDR2: LGHNT and FRNRAP. The CDR3 has 18 amino acids. CDR3 residues: CASGLFWDRRYSNQPQHF. The CDR3 bases are TGTGCTAGTGGGTTGTTCTGGGACAGGCGATATAGCAATCAGCCCCAGCATTTT.

The count of this clone is one. The chain links TRBV4-1 to TRBJ1-3, with D uncertain. Germline V CDR1 and CDR2: MGHRA, YSYEKL. The CDR3 covers 16 residues. Deletions cut 2 bases from V and 0 bases from J, with 11 bases between. The CDR3: CASSQPGSSSGNTIYF. The CDR3 coding sequence is TGCGCCAGCAGCCAACCCGGGAGCTCCTCTGGAAACACCATATATTTT.

The chain carries TRBV28 and TRBJ2-1; 7 bases fit TRBD2. Per the germline V gene, CDR1 is MDHEN and CDR2 is SYDVKM. The CDR3 is 13 residues long. Unmatched junction bases numbered 4, after V lost 3 bases and J lost 8 bases. The CDR3 reads CASSFWAGDEQFF. CDR3 DNA sequence: TGTGCCAGCAGTTTTTGGGCGGGAGATGAGCAGTTCTTC.

This sequence joins TRBV5-5 and TRBJ2-3; TRBD1 might be the D (5 bases). V was cut by 3 bases and J by 4 bases, with 12 bases left in between. The CDR3 spans 14 residues. Germline V lookup: CDR1 SGHKS, CDR2 YYEKEE (reference sequence). The CDR3 reads CASSSGIDPDTQYF. The DNA for the CDR3 is TGTGCCAGCAGCTCAGGGATTGACCCAGATACGCAGTATTTT.

J is TRBJ1-1 and V is TRBV5-1, with D uncertain. Trimming pared 3 bases from V and 2 bases from J, leaving 11 bases between. Germline CDR1 SGHRS, CDR2 YFSETQ. The CDR3 sequence is 14 residues long. The chain's CDR3 is CASSSLTSNTEAFF. The CDR3 region has the DNA TGCGCCAGCAGCTCTCTGACAAGCAACACTGAAGCTTTCTTT.

The CDR3 DNA follows: TGTGCCAGCAGCGTAGAAGGGGTTTCCTACGAGCAGTACTTC. Protein product: CASSVEGVSYEQYF. J is TRBJ2-7 and V is TRBV9; possible D gene TRBD1, 5 bases. CDR1 and CDR2 (germline): SGDLS, YYNGEE. Deletions cut 0 bases from V and 1 base from J, with 8 bases between. This CDR3 is 14 amino acids long.

The V gene is TRBV18, the J gene TRBJ1-2; 12 nucleotides match TRBD1. The CDR3 contains 14 residues. CDR1 KGHSH and CDR2 LQKENI come from the germline V gene. The V segment lost 4 bases and the J segment 13 bases; nucleotides outside the gene matches: 10. This CDR3 is CASSRGTGGAEGTF. CDR3 nucleotides: TGTGCCAGCTCACGCGGGACAGGGGGCGCGGAGGGCACCTTC.

The V gene is TRBV30, the J gene TRBJ1-3; TRBD1 agrees at 10 bases. V dropped 4 bases and J dropped 1; count of bases not matched to a gene: 10. Germline CDR1 and CDR2: GTSNPN and SVGIG (reference sequence). The CDR3 is made up of 17 amino acids. CDR3 nucleotide sequence: TGTGCCTGGACTGACAGGGGGCTCGCTTTTTCTGGAAACACCATATATTTT. Translated, it gives CAWTDRGLAFSGNTIYF.

DNA for the CDR3: TGTGCCAGTAGTCCGACTTGGAACACTGAAGCTTTCTTT. Translated: CASSPTWNTEAFF. The chain is built from TRBV19 and TRBJ1-1; D gene unclear. The germline CDR1 and CDR2 sequences are LNHDA and SQIVND (reference sequence). V was clipped by 5 bases and J by 1 base, with 8 bases between them. This CDR3 is 13 amino acids long.

The chain couples TRBV2 to TRBJ2-7; 9 bases match TRBD2. V was pared by 7 bases and J by 2 bases, with 6 bases of the junction left unmatched. Germline values: CDR1 SNHLY, CDR2 FYNNEI. CDR3 length: 14 residues. The CDR3 region is CASMTGLAPYEQYF. CDR3 bases: TGTGCCAGCATGACGGGACTAGCACCCTACGAGCAGTACTTC.